A single sample gave rise to the 27 T cell receptor beta chains below, sequenced in a study of beta chain features in type 1 diabetes. Expressed TCRB transcripts were sequenced because the isolated RNA had all been reverse transcribed beforehand. The data were produced by immunoSEQ multiplex PCR, yet TCRdb's version contains in-frame clones alone and is incomplete. The sample carries about 160,000 clones, roughly 8% recorded once. Study results and caveats: The study found moderately but significantly shorter TCRB CDR3s in all four CD4+ subsets of Type 1 diabetes patients.

No antigen has been assigned to these receptors. Sequencing was carried out using central memory CD4+ T cells from blood. The receptor set was obtained from a man between 18 and 29 years old with type 1 diabetes.

The rearrangement links TRBV10-3 to TRBJ2-1, with 10 bases matching TRBD2. J was trimmed by 10 bases and V by 4 bases; bases with no gene match: 10. Germline CDR1 ENHRY, CDR2 SYGVKD. CDR3 length equals 15 residues. The CDR3 protein is CAISGERGGRDEQFF. In nucleotides, the CDR3 is TGTGCCATCAGTGGGGAGCGGGGGGGCCGGGACGAGCAGTTCTTC.

This clone showed up just a few times. V usage is TRBV5-5 and J usage is TRBJ1-3; TRBD1 is a possible D gene (5 bases). CDR1 and CDR2 (germline): SGHKS, YYEKEE (reference sequence). The CDR3 sequence is 15 residues long. Between the trimmed V and J ends, which lost 5 bases and 0 bases, there was a span of 12 bases. The CDR3 DNA reads as TGTGCCAGCAGTCAGCCAGGGTCCTCTGGAAACACCATATATTTT. Protein product: CASSQPGSSGNTIYF.

This clone was seen a few times. In the same sample, other DNA sequences code for this CDR3. J is TRBJ2-7 and V is TRBV29-1, with D possibly matching TRBD1 (6 bases). From germline, CDR1 is SQVTM and CDR2 ANQGSEA. The CDR3 is 12 amino acids. Trimming cost V 6 bases and J 0 bases, with 9 bases left between them. The CDR3 loop is CSVWTASYEQYF. CDR3 in DNA: TGCAGCGTCTGGACAGCCTCCTACGAGCAGTACTTC.

This clone was seen a handful of times. This CDR3 is CASSTVQGWTEAFF. CDR3 bases: TGTGCCAGTAGTACGGTACAGGGATGGACTGAAGCTTTCTTT. The chain uses TRBV19 and TRBJ1-1; D might be TRBD1 (6 bases). The CDR3 totals 14 residues. Germline loops: CDR1 LNHDA, CDR2 SQIVND (reference sequence). V lost 4 bases to trimming and J lost 5 bases, with 14 bases between them.

This clone has more than one count but fewer than ten. CDR3 nucleotide sequence: TGTGCCAGCAGTCCCACTGGCGCGGGAGGATACGAGCAGTACTTC. Translation: CASSPTGAGGYEQYF. The gene calls are TRBV28 and TRBJ2-7; 8 bases agree with TRBD2. V gave up 5 bases and J gave up 4 bases; unmatched junction bases: 10. The CDR3 sequence is 15 residues long. The V gene's germline CDR1 is MDHEN and CDR2 SYDVKM.

The CDR3, as DNA: TGTGCCATCAGTGAAGGAGGGGGCACAGATACGCAGTATTTT. It yields the protein CAISEGGGTDTQYF. The chain is built from TRBV10-3 and TRBJ2-3, with D maybe TRBD2 (6 bases). Trimming shortened V by 3 bases and J by 1 base, and 8 bases separated the two germline ends. Germline lookup yields CDR1 ENHRY and CDR2 SYGVKD. The CDR3 has 14 amino acids.

The rearrangement links TRBV6-5 to TRBJ1-1; D not certain. This CDR3 comprises 16 residues. V was shortened by 3 bases and J by 1 base, with 15 bases between the two germline ends. Germline loops: CDR1 MNHEY, CDR2 SVGAGI. The CDR3 sequence is CASSYSPRRGNTEAFF. CDR3 nucleotide sequence: TGTGCCAGCAGTTATTCCCCCCGCCGGGGGAACACTGAAGCTTTCTTT.

This clone was recorded at least ten times. This chain joins TRBV30 and TRBJ1-5, with TRBD1 identical over 8 bases. Trimming cost V 2 bases and J 7 bases; bases outside gene matches: 4. Germline CDR1 and CDR2: GTSNPN and SVGIG (reference sequence). The CDR3 has 13 residues. CDR3 in amino acids: CAWSQGAEQPQHF. As DNA, the CDR3 is TGTGCCTGGAGTCAGGGGGCTGAACAGCCCCAGCATTTT.

The CDR3 here is CSDPRIAGGFYQETQYF. The CDR3 DNA sequence: TGCAGCGATCCCCGGATAGCGGGGGGATTTTACCAAGAGACCCAGTACTTC. The chain is built from TRBV29-1 and TRBJ2-5; 10 bases fit TRBD2. The CDR3 consists of 17 residues. The ends lost 7 bases at V and 0 bases at J; junction bases unmatched: 14. The germline CDR1 and CDR2 sequences are SQVTM and ANQGSEA.

This clone was seen only a few times. CDR3 in DNA: TGTGCCACCAGCAGGACAGGGAATTCACCCCTCCACTTT. This encodes CATSRTGNSPLHF. The chain recombines TRBV15 with TRBJ1-6; 7 nucleotides align to TRBD1. This CDR3 has 13 residues. Per the germline V gene, CDR1 is LNHNV and CDR2 is YYDKDF (reference sequence). V lost 3 bases and J lost 7; bases outside the gene matches: 0.

This clone was seen at least ten times. The rearrangement links TRBV2 to TRBJ2-1; unclear D gene. CDR3 length equals 13 residues. Trimming left V 2 bases short and J 7 bases short, with 9 bases between. Germline CDR1 and CDR2: SNHLY and FYNNEI. DNA for the CDR3: TGTGCCAGCAGTGAAAGAGACTTTAATGAGCAGTTCTTC. It yields the protein CASSERDFNEQFF.

The rearrangement joins TRBV18 to TRBJ2-7, with TRBD2 as a possible D gene (6 bases). CDR1 and CDR2 from the germline V gene are KGHSH and LQKENI. V was shortened by 6 bases and J by 3 bases, with 12 bases between the two germline ends. The CDR3 is made up of 13 amino acids. The CDR3 reads CASSRDVNYEQYF. The CDR3, as DNA: TGTGCCAGCTCGCGGGACGTCAACTACGAGCAGTACTTC.

The chain employs TRBV18 and TRBJ2-3, with 9 bases fitting TRBD1. Trimming removed 4 bases from V and 2 bases from J; junction bases left unmatched: 10. The CDR3 covers 17 residues. Per the germline V gene, CDR1 is KGHSH and CDR2 is LQKENI. The CDR3 here is CASSRTGTGSPTDTQYF. The CDR3 nucleotides are TGTGCCAGCTCACGGACCGGGACAGGGTCTCCCACAGATACGCAGTATTTT.

This clone occurred a few times. The chain couples TRBV5-4 to TRBJ2-5, with 9 bases matching TRBD1. V was clipped by 4 bases and J by 5 bases; unmatched bases: 6. The CDR3 totals 14 residues. Germline V gene sequence: CDR1 SGHNT, CDR2 YYREEE (reference sequence). CDR3 region: CASSVQGAGETQYF. In DNA, the CDR3 is TGTGCCAGCAGCGTACAGGGGGCCGGGGAGACCCAGTACTTC.

V is TRBV7-6 and J is TRBJ2-7, with 7 bases identical to TRBD2. The junction had 0 bases not matched to a gene; V was cut back by 4 bases and J by 3 bases. This CDR3 spans 12 amino acids. Per the germline V gene, CDR1 is SGHVS and CDR2 is FNYEAQ. CDR3 in DNA: TGTGCCAGCAGCTGGGGGGGCTACGAGCAGTACTTC. This gives the protein CASSWGGYEQYF.

This clone was observed a handful of times. V and J are TRBV7-2 and TRBJ2-1; perhaps TRBD2 as D (6 bases). Between the trimmed V and J ends, which lost 3 bases and 4 bases, there was a span of 10 bases. CDR3 length: 14 residues. CDR1 is SGHTA, CDR2 FQGNSA, per germline. The CDR3 DNA is TGTGCCAGCAGCTTCGGGACTGGGTACAATGAGCAGTTCTTC. This sequence encodes CASSFGTGYNEQFF.

The rearrangement links TRBV5-1 to TRBJ2-3, with 9 bases that match TRBD2. The germline V gene has CDR1 SGHRS and CDR2 YFSETQ. Germline trimming cut 4 bases from V and 2 bases from J; bases unmatched to any gene: 5. This CDR3 comprises 15 residues. In nucleotides, the CDR3 is TGCGCCAGCAGCAAACCTAGCGGGGCCACAGATACGCAGTATTTT. Amino acid sequence: CASSKPSGATDTQYF. Drawing the rest from reference TRBV5-1 and TRBJ2-3, the complete variable domain is KAGVTQTPRYLIKTRGQQVTLSCSPISGHRSVSWYQQTPGQGLQFLFEYFSETQRNKGNFPGRFSGRQFSNSRSEMNVSTLELGDSALYLCASSKPSGATDTQYFGPGTRLTVL.

The chain is built from TRBV27 and TRBJ2-2; 7 bases map to TRBD1. The germline V gene encodes CDR1 MNHEY and CDR2 SMNVEV (reference sequence). The ends lost 5 bases at V and 4 bases at J; junction bases unmatched: 7. The length of the CDR3 is 15 residues. Here the CDR3 DNA reads TGTGCCAGCAGTCCCCTGACAGGGAGCACCGGGGAGCTGTTTTTT. Translated: CASSPLTGSTGELFF.

In the case of this clone: Different DNA sequences within this sample yield the same CDR3. The gene calls are TRBV18 and TRBJ1-5; D is possibly TRBD1 (6 bases). The CDR3 has 14 amino acids. V gave up 1 base and J gave up 4 bases, with 8 bases separating them. The germline V gene has CDR1 KGHSH and CDR2 LQKENI. In DNA, the CDR3 is TGTGCCAGCTCACCACTGCAGGGGAATCAGCCCCAGCATTTT. This codes for CASSPLQGNQPQHF.

The chain has TRBV5-1 and TRBJ1-4; 8 nucleotides agree with TRBD1. This CDR3 comprises 15 residues. Trimming took 4 bases from V and 8 from J; bases not matched to a gene: 10. CDR1 and CDR2 from the germline V gene are SGHRS and YFSETQ. The CDR3 region is CASSQSGQAGEKLFF. CDR3 coding DNA: TGCGCCAGCAGCCAATCGGGACAGGCGGGGGAAAAACTGTTTTTT.

CDR3 sequence: CASSLLGAAFF. CDR3 DNA: TGTGCCAGCAGTTTACTGGGCGCAGCTTTCTTT. The chain carries TRBV28 and TRBJ1-1; D unclear. Trimming left V 2 bases short and J 10 bases short, with 8 bases between. Germline CDR1 MDHEN, CDR2 SYDVKM. The CDR3 totals 11 residues.

This clone was counted once. This chain connects TRBV5-1 to TRBJ2-2; weak D call: TRBD1 (5 bases). V lost 6 bases to trimming and J lost 7 bases, with 19 bases between them. This CDR3 comprises 15 residues. Germline V gene data show CDR1 as SGHRS and CDR2 as YFSETQ. In nucleotides, the CDR3 is TGCGCCAGCACAATCACAGGAACCTTTAACGGGGAGCTGTTTTTT. This translates into CASTITGTFNGELFF.

This clone was found a few times. V is TRBV4-1 and J is TRBJ2-6; TRBD1 might be the D (6 bases). V shed 1 base and J shed 2 bases, with 9 bases lying between them. Germline V CDR1 and CDR2: MGHRA, YSYEKL. The CDR3 extends over 16 amino acids. The CDR3 DNA reads TGCGCCAGCAGCCAAGCCCGGGACACTGGGGCCAACGTCCTGACTTTC. Protein sequence: CASSQARDTGANVLTF.

The V and J genes are TRBV5-1 and TRBJ2-1; 7 nucleotides line up with TRBD1. Germline V lookup: CDR1 SGHRS, CDR2 YFSETQ. CDR3 length: 14 amino acids. The V segment lost 5 bases and the J segment 4 bases; nucleotides outside the gene matches: 6. CDR3 coding DNA: TGCGCCAGCAGAGAGGGACAGCTGTACAATGAGCAGTTCTTC. Translating it yields CASREGQLYNEQFF. The whole variable domain, remainder taken from reference TRBV5-1 and TRBJ2-1, is KAGVTQTPRYLIKTRGQQVTLSCSPISGHRSVSWYQQTPGQGLQFLFEYFSETQRNKGNFPGRFSGRQFSNSRSEMNVSTLELGDSALYLCASREGQLYNEQFFGPGTRLTVL.

This chain links TRBV6-1 with TRBJ2-1; 8 positions match TRBD2. CDR1 and CDR2 (germline): MNHNS, SASEGT. The CDR3 is made up of 15 amino acids. Unmatched junction bases numbered 5, after V lost 4 bases and J lost 3 bases. This chain's CDR3 is CASSAAGALYNEQFF. The CDR3 nucleotides read TGTGCCAGCAGTGCAGCGGGAGCCCTCTACAATGAGCAGTTCTTC.

The rearrangement uses TRBV4-3 and TRBJ1-5, with 10 nucleotides matching TRBD1. The CDR3 runs 15 residues. Per the germline V gene, CDR1 is LGHNA and CDR2 is YSLEER. The V gene end was trimmed by 4 bases and the J gene end by 7 bases; junction bases not matched to a gene: 7. CDR3 DNA sequence: TGCGCCAGCAGCCCCCGGACAGGGGGTCGGCAGCCCCAGCATTTT. Amino acid sequence: CASSPRTGGRQPQHF.

The chain joins TRBV7-2 to TRBJ2-5; weak D call: TRBD2 (5 bases). The V end was cut by 0 bases, the J end by 3 bases, with 14 bases between. The CDR3 runs to 16 residues. Germline values: CDR1 SGHTA, CDR2 FQGNSA. The DNA for the CDR3 is TGTGCCAGCAGCTTAGCTCCGGGGAGCGGCAAAGAGACCCAGTACTTC. Translation gives CASSLAPGSGKETQYF.